The sequence of this T cell receptor (beta chain) was determined in a study of response to subunit inactivated influenza vaccine. A single record per CDR3 protein comes from TCRdb applying MiXCR to the RT-PCR reads. Seen here are 610,000 or so distinct CDR3 sequences, 14% observed once, and the top ten hold around 10%. This clonotype was picked up a small number of times. The antigen remains unidentified. Study-wide findings and caveats: Authors suggested each seasonal influenza vaccination recruits few new T cells.

V gave up 2 bases and J gave up 2 bases; unmatched junction bases: 6. Per germline, CDR1 MNHEY and CDR2 SVGEGT. The CDR3 totals 15 residues. This chain uses TRBV6-2 or TRBV6-3 with TRBJ2-7; TRBD2 matches 7 bases. The source of this sequence is a man aged 45-60 years who received an inactivated influenza vaccine. The sequenced sample was PBMCs from blood, obtained roughly 12 days after vaccination. The CDR3 is CASSYGGDGPYEQYF. The CDR3 bases are TGTGCCAGCAGTTACGGGGGGGACGGACCCTACGAGCAGTACTTC.